This is a list of T cell receptor beta chains from one sample in a study of cytomegalovirus exposure and HLA in healthy donors. The method was immunoSEQ multiplex PCR; TCRdb's version includes in-frame clones alone and lacks a portion of them. The sample carries 150,000 to 200,000 clones, around four fifths recorded once. Sample: PBMCs. These receptors all come from a man aged 30 to 39 in good health and CMV-seronegative. The CDR3 runs from the conserved cysteine through the conserved F or W. A D gene is named only where the DNA matches it firmly. Rows give clone size only sometimes, using once, few, many, or a class for an expanded clone.

-	TRBV5-4	TRBJ2-1	-	TGTGCCAGCAGCTTGGACGCGAACTCCTACAATGAGCAGTTCTTC	CASSLDANSYNEQFF
-	TRBV15	TRBJ2-1	-	TGTGCCACCAGCACTTCCTACAGGGACATTTTCAACAATGAGCAGTTCTTC	CATSTSYRDIFNNEQFF
-	TRBV2	TRBJ2-7	-	TGTGCCAGCATCTCCGGACACGCAAGCTACGAGCAGTACTTC	CASISGHASYEQYF
-	TRBV6-5	TRBJ1-1	TRBD1	TGTGCCAGCAGGTTACGACAGGGGAACACTGAAGCTTTCTTT	CASRLRQGNTEAFF
-	TRBV11-2	TRBJ1-3	-	TGTGCCAGCAGTCTCTTGCGGACAGCAGGAAACACCATATATTTT	CASSLLRTAGNTIYF
-	TRBV7-2	TRBJ2-7	-	TGTGCCAGCAGCTTAGTTCTAGCCAATTACGAGCAGTACTTC	CASSLVLANYEQYF
-	TRBV7-2	TRBJ2-6	TRBD1	TGTGCCAGCAGCTTAGCCGGGACAGCTGGGGCCAACGTCCTGACTTTC	CASSLAGTAGANVLTF
-	TRBV29-1	TRBJ2-7	TRBD1	TGCAGCGGGGGGACCGGGACAGGGGGCTACGAGCAGTACTTC	CSGGTGTGGYEQYF
-	TRBV2	TRBJ2-6	-	TGTGCCAGCAGTGATAAAGGAGGGGCCGGGGCCAACGTCCTGACTTTC	CASSDKGGAGANVLTF
-	TRBV5-1	TRBJ2-3	-	TGCGCCAGCAGCCCACTCAGTACGGGTAGCACAGATACGCAGTATTTT	CASSPLSTGSTDTQYF
-	TRBV6-1	TRBJ1-2	TRBD1	TGTGCCAGCACACGGACAGGGGCGGACTATGGCTACACCTTC	CASTRTGADYGYTF
-	TRBV19	TRBJ1-4	-	TGTGCCAGTAGTATCAAGACAGTTGGAGAAAAACTGTTTTTT	CASSIKTVGEKLFF
once	TRBV5-1	TRBJ2-7	TRBD2	TGCGCCAGCAGCTTGGTAGCGGGGGGGCCCAACGAGCAGTACTTC	CASSLVAGGPNEQYF
-	TRBV5-1	TRBJ1-4	-	TGCGCCAGCAGCTTTGTGGGGGCGAATGAAAAACTGTTTTTT	CASSFVGANEKLFF
-	TRBV10-3	TRBJ2-7	TRBD2	TGTGCCATCAATAGGGCGGGGGGCGAGCAGTACTTC	CAINRAGGEQYF
-	TRBV6-6	TRBJ1-3	-	TGTGCCAGCAGTTACATCCCAGATTGGGGAAACACCATATATTTT	CASSYIPDWGNTIYF
-	TRBV28	TRBJ2-3	-	TGTGCCAGCAGCCCCTTAGCGGAAGGCACAGATACGCAGTATTTT	CASSPLAEGTDTQYF
-	TRBV5-1	TRBJ1-1	TRBD1	TGCGCCAGCAGGATGCCTAGGGGGCAAGACACTGAAGCTTTCTTT	CASRMPRGQDTEAFF
-	TRBV7-9	TRBJ2-7	-	TGTGCCAGCAGCTTACAGGGAGGCAGCTCCTACGAGCAGTACTTC	CASSLQGGSSYEQYF
once	TRBV7-9	TRBJ1-5	TRBD1	TGTGCCAGCAGCTTGACAGGGGGCCTGGATCAGCCCCAGCATTTT	CASSLTGGLDQPQHF
-	TRBV4-3	TRBJ2-4	TRBD1	TGCGCCAGCAGCCACCAGGAGACAGGGGGCGAAGGAAACATTCAGTACTTC	CASSHQETGGEGNIQYF
few	TRBV7-9	TRBJ2-7	-	TGTGCCAGCGGGCCGGGGGTCTACGAGCAGTACTTC	CASGPGVYEQYF
-	TRBV5-3	TRBJ2-3	TRBD2	TGTGCCAGAAATGCTAGCGGGCGCACAGATACGCAGTATTTT	CARNASGRTDTQYF
-	TRBV21-1	TRBJ1-1	-	TGTGCCAGCAGCAAAAGATGGGGGCCAGAAGCTTTCTTT	CASSKRWGPEAFF
-	TRBV14	TRBJ1-6	TRBD1	TGTGCCAGCAGCCAAGAAGGGGGCCGGGGCTATAATTCACCCCTCCACTTT	CASSQEGGRGYNSPLHF
few	TRBV4-2	TRBJ2-4	TRBD2	TGTGCCAGCAGCACCTCTAGCGGGAGTGTAAACATTCAGTACTTC	CASSTSSGSVNIQYF
-	TRBV6-5	TRBJ1-5	TRBD1	TGTGCCAGCAGTCGAGGGACAGGGCCCAATCAGCCCCAGCATTTT	CASSRGTGPNQPQHF
-	TRBV5-4	TRBJ2-7	TRBD1	TGTGCCAGCAGCTCCGGGACAGGTGCCTACGAGCAGTACTTC	CASSSGTGAYEQYF
once	TRBV18	TRBJ2-5	-	TGTGCCAGCTCACCACAGTGGACACGAGAGACCCAGTACTTC	CASSPQWTRETQYF
-	TRBV11-2	TRBJ2-7	TRBD1	TGTGCCAGCAGCCCTGGGTTGGGCAGGGGGCGCGAGCAGTACTTC	CASSPGLGRGREQYF
-	TRBV11-2	TRBJ2-3	-	TGTGCCAGCAGCCCCCTACGGGGGATAGATACGCAGTATTTT	CASSPLRGIDTQYF
-	TRBV23-1	TRBJ2-7	TRBD1	TGCGCCAGCAACCGGGACAGGGTATTTGAGCAGTACTTC	CASNRDRVFEQYF
-	TRBV30	TRBJ2-3	TRBD1	TGTGCCTGGACCAGGGGGCAAGCAGATACGCAGTATTTT	CAWTRGQADTQYF
-	TRBV6-5	TRBJ2-3	-	TGTGCCAGCAGTTACGAGGGTACAGATACGCAGTATTTT	CASSYEGTDTQYF
-	TRBV10-2	TRBJ1-1	-	TGCGCCAGCAACGGGGGAAGGGATGGGGGGACTGAAGCTTTCTTT	CASNGGRDGGTEAFF
-	TRBV5-1	TRBJ1-6	TRBD1	TGCGCCAGCAGCTTGGACAGGGGGGATTCACCCCTCCACTTT	CASSLDRGDSPLHF
-	TRBV28	TRBJ2-1	TRBD1	TGTGCCAGCAGCTTTCGGACAGGGAGCTCCTACAATGAGCAGTTCTTC	CASSFRTGSSYNEQFF
-	TRBV20-1	TRBJ2-5	TRBD2	TGCAGTGCCCTGGGGGGGGAGACCCAGTACTTC	CSALGGETQYF
-	TRBV5-4	TRBJ1-3	-	TGTGCCAGCAGCCGCTCGACAGATTCCCGAAACACCATATATTTT	CASSRSTDSRNTIYF
-	TRBV28	TRBJ2-1	TRBD1	TGTGCCAGCAGTTTGGGGACAGTCTCCTACAATGAGCAGTTCTTC	CASSLGTVSYNEQFF
-	TRBV19	TRBJ1-1	TRBD1	TGTGCCAGTAGTATAGATAAGGGGGCGAACACTGAAGCTTTCTTT	CASSIDKGANTEAFF
-	TRBV7-9	TRBJ2-3	TRBD2	TGTGCCTCCAATAGGGGCGGGGGGCCCACAGATACGCAGTATTTT	CASNRGGGPTDTQYF
-	TRBV7-2	TRBJ2-6	-	TGTGCCAGCAGCTCGCCCCGGAGAGATCCGTCTGGGGCCAACGTCCTGACTTTC	CASSSPRRDPSGANVLTF
-	TRBV2	TRBJ1-4	-	TGTGCCAAAGGACAGTCAGGAACTAATGAAAAACTGTTTTTT	CAKGQSGTNEKLFF
-	TRBV19	TRBJ1-5	-	TGTGCCAGTACGGGGGGGCACAATCAGCCCCAGCATTTT	CASTGGHNQPQHF
once	TRBV18	TRBJ2-7	-	TGTGCCAGCTCAATAGACAGTACTTACGAGCAGTACTTC	CASSIDSTYEQYF